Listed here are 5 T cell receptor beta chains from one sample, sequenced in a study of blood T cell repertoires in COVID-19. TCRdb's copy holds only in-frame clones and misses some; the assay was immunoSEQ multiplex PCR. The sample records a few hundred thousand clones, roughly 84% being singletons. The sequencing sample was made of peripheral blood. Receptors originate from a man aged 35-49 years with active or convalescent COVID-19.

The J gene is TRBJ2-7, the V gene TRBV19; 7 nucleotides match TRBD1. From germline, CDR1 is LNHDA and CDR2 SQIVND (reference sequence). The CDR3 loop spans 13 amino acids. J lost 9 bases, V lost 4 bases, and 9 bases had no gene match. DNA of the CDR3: TGTGCCAGTAGTAAACAGGGGACGTCCGGGCAGTACTTC. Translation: CASSKQGTSGQYF.

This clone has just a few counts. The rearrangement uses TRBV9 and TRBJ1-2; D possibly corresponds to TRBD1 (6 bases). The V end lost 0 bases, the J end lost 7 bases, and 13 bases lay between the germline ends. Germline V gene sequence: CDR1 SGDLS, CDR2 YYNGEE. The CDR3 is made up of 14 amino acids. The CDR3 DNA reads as TGTGCCAGCAGCGTAGCAGGGGTGATCGGTGGCTACACCTTC. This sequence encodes CASSVAGVIGGYTF.

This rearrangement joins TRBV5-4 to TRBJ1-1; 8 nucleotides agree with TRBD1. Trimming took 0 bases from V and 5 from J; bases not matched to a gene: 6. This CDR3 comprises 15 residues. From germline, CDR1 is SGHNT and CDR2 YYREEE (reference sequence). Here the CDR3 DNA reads TGTGCCAGCAGCTTGGCAGGGGGCCAGGGGACTGAAGCTTTCTTT. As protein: CASSLAGGQGTEAFF.

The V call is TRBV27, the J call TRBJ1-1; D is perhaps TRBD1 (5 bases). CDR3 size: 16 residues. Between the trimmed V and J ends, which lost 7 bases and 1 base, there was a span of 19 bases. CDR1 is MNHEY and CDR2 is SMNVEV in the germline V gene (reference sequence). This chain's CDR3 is CASKSWGRRGNTEAFF. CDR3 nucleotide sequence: TGTGCCAGCAAGTCGTGGGGCAGGCGAGGGAACACTGAAGCTTTCTTT.

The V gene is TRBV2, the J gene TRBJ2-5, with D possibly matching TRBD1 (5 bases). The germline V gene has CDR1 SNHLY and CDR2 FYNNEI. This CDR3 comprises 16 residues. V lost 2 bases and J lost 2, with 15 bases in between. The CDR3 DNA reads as TGTGCCAGCAGTGAATGGTTTACAGGCCCTCAAGAGACCCAGTACTTC. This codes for CASSEWFTGPQETQYF.